This TCR beta chain was recovered during a study of brain T cells in children with intractable seizures. Clones were read by immunoSEQ multiplex PCR, and TCRdb kept only the in-frame ones, dropping some. The sample records about 80,000 clones, more than 75% being singletons. J lost 4 bases, V lost 9 bases, and 11 bases had no gene match. Germline CDR1 is MNHEY and CDR2 is SVGAGI. This CDR3 has 14 amino acids. The sequence was collected from a girl aged 2-10 years with Rasmussen encephalitis and intractable seizures. The source material was peripheral blood, sampled at surgery. The chain couples TRBV6-5 to TRBJ1-1, with 7 positions matching TRBD1. In DNA, the CDR3 is TGTGCCAGTAAAACGACAGGGAGGTTCACTGAAGCTTTCTTT. It encodes CASKTTGRFTEAFF.